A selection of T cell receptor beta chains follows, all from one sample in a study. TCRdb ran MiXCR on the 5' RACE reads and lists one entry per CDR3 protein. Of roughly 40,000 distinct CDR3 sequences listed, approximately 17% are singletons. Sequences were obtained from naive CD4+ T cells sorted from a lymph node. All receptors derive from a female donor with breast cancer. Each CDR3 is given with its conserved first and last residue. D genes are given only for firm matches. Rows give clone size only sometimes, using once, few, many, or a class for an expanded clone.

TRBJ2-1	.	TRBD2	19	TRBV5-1	TGCGCCAGCAGCATGTCCGTGGGACTAGCGGGAGTGTGGGGCAATGAGCAGTTCTTC	CASSMSVGLAGVWGNEQFF
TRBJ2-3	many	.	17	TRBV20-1	TGCAGTGCTAGTTCCCACTACTCTAGACAGGGCACAGATACGCAGTATTTT	CSASSHYSRQGTDTQYF
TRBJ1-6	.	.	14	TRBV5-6	TGTGCCAGCAGACATACAGCCTATAATTCACCCCTCCACTTT	CASRHTAYNSPLHF
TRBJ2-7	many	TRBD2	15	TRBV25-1	TGTGCCAGCAACCCCGCTAGCGGGAGAGCGGGAGAGCAGTACTTC	CASNPASGRAGEQYF
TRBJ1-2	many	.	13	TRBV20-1	TGCAGTGCTATAGGGGCTGCTAGCTATGGCTACACCTTC	CSAIGAASYGYTF
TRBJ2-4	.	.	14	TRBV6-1	TGTGCCAGCAGTGAATCTGTCAATGTTGGGGTGCCCCTCTTC	CASSESVNVGVPLF
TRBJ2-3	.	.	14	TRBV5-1	TGCGCCAGCAGCTTGCTAGATCGGGGCGATACGCAGTATTTT	CASSLLDRGDTQYF
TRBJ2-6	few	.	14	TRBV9	TGTGCCAGCAGCAGGAGATCTGGGGCCAACGTCCTGACTTTC	CASSRRSGANVLTF
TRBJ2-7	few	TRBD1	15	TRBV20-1	TGCAGTGCTACGCCCGGGACAGGGAGCTCCTACGAGCAGTACTTC	CSATPGTGSSYEQYF
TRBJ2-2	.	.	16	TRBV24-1	TGTGCCACCAGTGGAGTAGCTCAGGGTGTGGACGGGGAGCTGTTTTTT	CATSGVAQGVDGELFF
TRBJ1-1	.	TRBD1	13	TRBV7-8	TGTGCCAGCGGGCGGACAGGCTCCACTGAAGCTTTCTTT	CASGRTGSTEAFF
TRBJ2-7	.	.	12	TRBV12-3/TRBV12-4	TGTGCCAGCAGTTCCGGGCCCTACGAGCAGTACTTC	CASSSGPYEQYF
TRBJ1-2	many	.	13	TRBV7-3	TGTGCCAGCAGCCTCCCCGCGGGGAGCGGCTACACCTTC	CASSLPAGSGYTF
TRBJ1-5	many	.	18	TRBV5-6	TGTGCCAGCAGCTTGGGGCCCCCCCGGGGGCCTAGCAATCAGCCCCAGCATTTT	CASSLGPPRGPSNQPQHF
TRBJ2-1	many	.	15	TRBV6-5	TGTGCCAGCAGTTACCAGTTTCTTTCCTACAATGAGCAGTTCTTC	CASSYQFLSYNEQFF
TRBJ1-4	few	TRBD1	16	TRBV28	TGTGCCAGCAGTCCCCCGGGACAGGGGACTAATGAAAAACTGTTTTTT	CASSPPGQGTNEKLFF
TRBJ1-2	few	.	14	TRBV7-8	TGTGCCAGCAGCTTAGCCGCACAGGACTATGGCTACACCTTC	CASSLAAQDYGYTF
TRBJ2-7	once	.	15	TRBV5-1	TGCGCCAGCAGCTTGTTCTACGGAGAATCCTACGAGCAGTACTTC	CASSLFYGESYEQYF
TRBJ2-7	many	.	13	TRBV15	TGTGCCACCAGCGTCGGACTGATAGACGAGCAGTACTTC	CATSVGLIDEQYF
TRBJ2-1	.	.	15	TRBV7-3	TGTGCCAGCAGCTTAACTAAGGGAGCTAAGGATGAGCAGTTCTTC	CASSLTKGAKDEQFF
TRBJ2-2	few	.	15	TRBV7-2	TGTGCCAGCAGCTTAGGGCCACCGAACACCGGGGAGCTGTTTTTT	CASSLGPPNTGELFF
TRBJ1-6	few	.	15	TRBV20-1	TGCAGTGCTATGACCCCCGGGGGGGCTAATTCACCCCTCCACTTT	CSAMTPGGANSPLHF
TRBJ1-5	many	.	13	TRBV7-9	TGTGCCAGCAGCTTAGAAAGCAATCAGCCCCAGCATTTT	CASSLESNQPQHF
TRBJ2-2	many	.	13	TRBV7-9	TGTGCCAGCAGCTTAGACGGCACCGGGGAGCTGTTTTTT	CASSLDGTGELFF
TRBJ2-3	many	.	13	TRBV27	TGTGCCAGCAGTTTGACCGTCACAGATACGCAGTATTTT	CASSLTVTDTQYF
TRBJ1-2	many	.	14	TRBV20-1	TGCAGTGCTAGAGATCCGACGCTACCCTATGGCTACACCTTC	CSARDPTLPYGYTF
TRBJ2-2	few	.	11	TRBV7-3	TGTGCCAGCAGCTTAGGCCGGGAGCTGTTTTTT	CASSLGRELFF
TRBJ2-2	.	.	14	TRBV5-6	TGTGCCAGCAGCTTGGGAGGGGGAGACGGGGAGCTGTTTTTT	CASSLGGGDGELFF
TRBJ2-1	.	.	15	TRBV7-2	TGTGCCAGCAGCTTGGACGGGAGCTCCTACAATGAGCAGTTCTTC	CASSLDGSSYNEQFF
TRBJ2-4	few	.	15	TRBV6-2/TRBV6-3	TGTGCCAGCAGTTACTCGACTACCGGGGGAAACATTCAGTACTTC	CASSYSTTGGNIQYF
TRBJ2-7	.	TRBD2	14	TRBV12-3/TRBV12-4	TGTGCCAGCAGTTTCACCGGGGGGGGGTACGAGCAGTACTTC	CASSFTGGGYEQYF
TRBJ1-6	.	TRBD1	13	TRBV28	TGTGCCATCCGAGGGACAGGGGGTTCACCCCTCCACTTT	CAIRGTGGSPLHF
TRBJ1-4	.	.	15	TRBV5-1	TGCGCCAGCAAAAAGGGCAAGGCGGAATCCGAAAAACTGTTTTTT	CASKKGKAESEKLFF
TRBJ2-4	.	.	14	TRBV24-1	TGTGCCACCAGTGAACAAGGGGGAGGAAACATTCAGTACTTC	CATSEQGGGNIQYF
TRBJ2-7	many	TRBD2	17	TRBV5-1	TGCGCCAGCAGCGCCTTACCGGGACTAGCGGGACATGTCGAGCAGTACTTC	CASSALPGLAGHVEQYF
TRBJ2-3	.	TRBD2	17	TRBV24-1	TGTGCCACCAGTGATTCTGCAGCGGGGGCGAAAACAGATACGCAGTATTTT	CATSDSAAGAKTDTQYF
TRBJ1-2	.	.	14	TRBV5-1	TGCGCCAGCAGCTTGGACAGCTTTATCTATGGCTACACCTTC	CASSLDSFIYGYTF
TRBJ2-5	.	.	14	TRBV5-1	TGCGCCAGCAGCTTGACAGGGTGGGGAGAGACCCAGCACTTC	CASSLTGWGETQHF
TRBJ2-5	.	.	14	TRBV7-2	TGTGCCAGCAGCTTAGCCCAGACTCAAGAGACCCAGTACTTC	CASSLAQTQETQYF
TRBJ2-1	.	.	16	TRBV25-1	TGTGCCAGCAGTGTGGTTTCAGGGTTTTCCTACAATGAGCAGTTCTTC	CASSVVSGFSYNEQFF
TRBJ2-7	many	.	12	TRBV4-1	TGCGCCGAGTGGCTCCCCCCCTACGAGCAGTACTTC	CAEWLPPYEQYF
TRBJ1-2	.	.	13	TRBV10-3	TGTGCCATCAAGGGGCAGCAGTCGGCTAGCTACACCTTC	CAIKGQQSASYTF
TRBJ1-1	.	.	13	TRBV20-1	TGCAGTGCTAGAAGAGACGGGAACACTGAAGCTTTCTTT	CSARRDGNTEAFF
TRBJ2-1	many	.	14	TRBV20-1	TGCAGTGCTCACGGCCAGACCGATTACAATGAGCAGTTCTTC	CSAHGQTDYNEQFF
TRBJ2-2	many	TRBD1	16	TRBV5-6	TGTGCCAGCAGCCCGGCTGGGACAGGGTCCACCGGGGAGCTGTTTTTT	CASSPAGTGSTGELFF
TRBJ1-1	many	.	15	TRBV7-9	TGTGCCAGCCAAGCAGCAGTCGGATTGAACACTGAAGCTTTCTTT	CASQAAVGLNTEAFF
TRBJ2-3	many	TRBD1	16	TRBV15	TGTGCCACCAGCAGAGAGAGGGACAGGGGCACAGATACGCAGTATTTT	CATSRERDRGTDTQYF
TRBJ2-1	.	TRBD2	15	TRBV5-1	TGCGCCAGCAGCTTGGAACTAGCGGGAGACAATGAGCAGTTCTTC	CASSLELAGDNEQFF
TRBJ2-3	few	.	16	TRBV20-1	TGCAGTGCTAGGTCCGGCGGGGCGAGAGTTACAGATACGCAGTATTTT	CSARSGGARVTDTQYF
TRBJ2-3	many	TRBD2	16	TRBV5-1	TGCGCCAGCAGCGATGGGACTAGCGGGAGCACAGATACGCAGTATTTT	CASSDGTSGSTDTQYF
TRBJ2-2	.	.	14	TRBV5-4	TGTGCCAGCAGCTTTAGCGGGAACACCGGGGAGCTGTTTTTT	CASSFSGNTGELFF
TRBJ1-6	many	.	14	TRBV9	TGTGCCAGCAGCGTAGATCCAGATAATTCACCCCTCCACTTT	CASSVDPDNSPLHF
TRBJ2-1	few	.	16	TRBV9	TGTGCCAGCAGCGTATTAGGGGAGCCCGCCTACAATGAGCAGTTCTTC	CASSVLGEPAYNEQFF